These 13 T cell receptor beta chains share one sample of origin, sequenced in a study of blood T cell repertoires in COVID-19. Some clones are missing from TCRdb's copy, which holds only in-frame ones; the method was immunoSEQ multiplex PCR. Of 120,000 to 150,000 clones listed, about 86% are singletons. The sequenced sample was peripheral blood. All receptors come from a woman aged 55-70 years with acute or convalescent COVID-19.

This chain joins TRBV18 and TRBJ2-1; tentatively, D is TRBD2 (6 bases). The CDR3 extends over 16 amino acids. V was clipped by 0 bases and J by 2 bases, with 11 bases between them. Germline loops: CDR1 KGHSH, CDR2 LQKENI. CDR3 coding DNA: TGTGCCAGCTCACCACCGGGAGGTACGACCTACAATGAGCAGTTCTTC. Amino acid sequence: CASSPPGGTTYNEQFF. The whole variable domain, remainder taken from reference TRBV18 and TRBJ2-1, is NAGVMQNPRHLVRRRGQEARLRCSPMKGHSHVYWYRQLPEEGLKFMVYLQKENIIDESGMPKERFSAEFPKEGPSILRIQQVVRGDSAAYFCASSPPGGTTYNEQFFGPGTRLTVL.

The rearrangement joins TRBV6-4 to TRBJ1-1; the match to TRBD1 covers 10 bases. Germline V lookup: CDR1 MRHNA, CDR2 SNTAGT. J gave up 12 bases and V 0 bases, and 10 bases lay outside the gene matches. The CDR3 has 15 residues. The CDR3 nucleotides are TGTGCCAGCAGTGACTCGCCAGATTCGGGACAGGGGCCTTTCTTT. Amino acids: CASSDSPDSGQGPFF.

In DNA form, the CDR3 reads TGTGCCAGCGGCGGTAGGGGGGCCAACGTCCTGACTTTC. Amino acid sequence: CASGGRGANVLTF. This chain joins TRBV7-9 and TRBJ2-6, with D unresolved. Germline CDR1 SEHNR, CDR2 FQNEAQ (reference sequence). Trimming shortened V by 8 bases and J by 4 bases, and 9 bases separated the two germline ends. This CDR3 is built from 13 residues. The full variable domain, with the rest looked up from reference TRBV7-9 and TRBJ2-6, is DTGVSQNPRHKITKRGQNVTFRCDPISEHNRLYWYRQTLGQGPEFLTYFQNEAQLEKSRLLSDRFSAERPKGSFSTLEIQRTEQGDSAMYLCASGGRGANVLTFGAGSRLTVL.

V is TRBV27 and J is TRBJ1-1; D is ambiguous. The germline gives CDR1 MNHEY, CDR2 SMNVEV (reference sequence). The ends were cut back, 5 bases at V and 5 bases at J, with 12 bases in the middle. The CDR3 is 13 amino acids. The CDR3 here is CASSLIGRTEAFF. In DNA, the CDR3 is TGTGCCAGCAGTCTCATTGGGAGGACTGAAGCTTTCTTT.

This rearrangement joins TRBV4-2 to TRBJ2-3; 12 nucleotides agree with TRBD2. V was pared by 3 bases and J by 6 bases, with 13 bases of the junction left unmatched. The CDR3 is 18 residues long. From germline, CDR1 is LGHNA and CDR2 YNFKEQ. Here the CDR3 DNA reads TGTGCCAGCAGCCAGTCCGCATGGAGACTAGCGGGGGAGGATACGCAGTATTTT. This gives the protein CASSQSAWRLAGEDTQYF.

This clone was seen only once. The chain uses TRBV25-1 and TRBJ1-3; D might be TRBD1 (5 bases). The CDR3 covers 13 residues. CDR1 is MGHDK, CDR2 SYGVNS, per germline. V lost 5 bases, J lost 4 bases, and 9 bases lay in between. Here the CDR3 reads CASSQGGGNTIYF. The CDR3 DNA is TGTGCCAGCAGTCAGGGTGGGGGAAACACCATATATTTT.

In its sample, this clone was seen once. The CDR3: CASSQGGGGYEQYF. The CDR3 nucleotides are TGTGCCAGCAGCCAAGGAGGGGGGGGCTACGAGCAGTACTTC. The rearrangement links TRBV3-1 (or the pseudogene TRBV3-2) to TRBJ2-7; maybe TRBD2 (7 bases). Between the trimmed V and J ends, which lost 1 base and 3 bases, there was a span of 10 bases. The V gene's germline CDR1 is LGHDT and CDR2 YNNKEL (reference sequence). The CDR3 runs 14 residues.

The chain combines TRBV28 with TRBJ1-1; D is unresolved. Germline CDR1 reads MDHEN; CDR2 reads SYDVKM. With 5 bases removed from V and 1 base from J, the gap between germline ends came to 8 bases. This CDR3 spans 13 amino acids. The CDR3 DNA follows: TGTGCCAGCAGTGCCAGGTGGAACACTGAAGCTTTCTTT. It specifies CASSARWNTEAFF.

This rearrangement joins TRBV4-1 to TRBJ2-5; tentative D call: TRBD2 (7 bases). CDR1 and CDR2 from the germline V gene are MGHRA and YSYEKL. This CDR3 contains 14 residues. With 4 bases removed from V and 5 bases from J, the gap between germline ends came to 14 bases. The CDR3 region is CASSPTGGRETQYF. DNA of the CDR3: TGCGCCAGCAGCCCTACGGGGGGCAGGGAGACCCAGTACTTC.

The chain combines TRBV15 with TRBJ2-3; D is unresolved. This CDR3 region has 13 residues. Germline values: CDR1 LNHNV, CDR2 YYDKDF (reference sequence). V lost 4 bases, J lost 1 base, and 6 bases lay in between. The CDR3 nucleotides read TGTGCCACCAGCACAGACGGCACAGATACGCAGTATTTT. It encodes CATSTDGTDTQYF.

This rearrangement joins TRBV11-2 to TRBJ2-3; D is perhaps TRBD1 (5 bases). The CDR3 is made up of 14 amino acids. CDR1 SGHAT and CDR2 FQNNGV come from the germline V gene. V lost 4 bases, J lost 2 bases, and 10 bases lay in between. Written as DNA, the CDR3 is TGTGCCAGCAGCTCCGACAGCTACACAGATACGCAGTATTTT. It translates to CASSSDSYTDTQYF.

This rearrangement joins TRBV4-3 to TRBJ2-2; TRBD2 matches 14 bases. This CDR3 region has 19 residues. V gave up 4 bases and J gave up 5 bases; unmatched junction bases: 12. Germline CDR1 is LGHNA and CDR2 is YSLEER. This CDR3 is CASSPRLTSGGAGTGELFF. DNA of the CDR3: TGCGCCAGCAGCCCCCGCCTGACTAGCGGGGGGGCTGGGACCGGGGAGCTGTTTTTT.

The rearrangement links TRBV5-1 to TRBJ2-2; a possible D gene is TRBD2 (6 bases). The CDR3 contains 13 residues. V lost 4 bases and J 7 bases, leaving 11 bases between the germline ends. Germline V gives CDR1 SGHRS, CDR2 YFSETQ. CDR3 in amino acids: CASSPGGNGELFF. In DNA, the CDR3 is TGCGCCAGCAGCCCCGGGGGAAACGGGGAGCTGTTTTTT.